This T cell receptor (beta chain) derives from a study of vaccination and CD4 T cells after COVID-19 (dated by TCRdb to between 2020 and 2023). Turning to the overall study: Convalescent patients had a positive SARS-CoV-2 result on nasal swab PCR, and of these patients, fewer than ten had mild disease and one had severe disease. Six males and four females were included in the convalescent cohort, with two Hispanic individuals, seven Caucasians, two Asians and one multiracial person represented. Participants received two doses of either the Pfizer-BioNTech BNT162b2 vaccine (n=8) or the Moderna mRNA-1273 vaccine (n=2). Post-COVID blood samples were collected from convalescent patients a median of around 100 days after diagnosis, with a range of about 30 to 161 days. Post-vaccine blood samples were taken a median of about 72 days after the second vaccine dose, with a range of roughly 13 to 250 days. Overlapping spike peptide pools from SARS-CoV-2 and from the common cold coronaviruses HCoV-NL63, HCoV-OC43 and HCoV-229E were used as culture stimuli. Control cultures used a CEFX viral epitope pool as positive control, an HIV-1 Nef peptide pool as negative control, or no peptide. In 10 COVID-19 convalescent patients and a few infection-naive healthy vaccine recipients, researchers compared the spike-specific CD4+ TCR repertoire from before mRNA vaccination with the repertoire from after. Overall study outcomes, separate from this receptor: Nearly all vaccine-specific clones in convalescent patients (304 of 307) were mono-reactive for SARS-CoV-2 spike rather than cross-reactive with common cold coronaviruses. Only a relatively small number of convalescent patients were included in the study, and early timepoints following natural infection were not analyzed. An increase in the median number of SARS-CoV-2-reactive clonotypes from roughly 20 after infection to about 39 after vaccination was observed, but the change was not found to be significant. In convalescent patients, a median around 86% of post-vaccine SARS-CoV-2-reactive clones were detected only after vaccination, suggesting vaccine-specific priming.

Worth noting for this clonotype: Its specific antigen is unknown. The record has no base qualities; no much larger clone is one base away.

The library came from PCR. TCR sequencing of DNA from cultured CD4+ T cells used the Oncomine TCR Beta short-read assay at the Johns Hopkins FTIC core. Genomic DNA was extracted from the cultured CD4+ T cells with the QIAamp micro DNA kit. Oncomine TCR Beta libraries from cultured CD4+ T cells were pooled with unique dual indexes and sequenced on an Illumina iSeq 100. The original pipeline was this. Non-productive sequences were removed, and CDR3s not starting with C, not ending with F or W, or shorter than 7 amino acids were discarded. Antigen-specific clonotypes were identified using the MANAFEST web application through comparison of peptide-stimulated wells with reference and other culture wells. For a clone to be called positive, the clone needed an FDR below 0.05, an odds ratio above 5, and a productive frequency above 0.1% in at least two of three replicate wells. A clonotype counted as cross-reactive if it showed significant expansion both in the SARS-CoV-2 spike wells and in at least one common cold coronavirus spike condition. Levenshtein distances (stringdist) and unrooted phylogenetic trees (ape) in R version 3.6.1 were used to assess CDR3 homology. Clones were called with MiXCR by TCRdb after fastp trimmed the public reads at Q25, and only in-frame beta chains were retained. One record per CDR3 amino acid sequence lists the most common genes and DNA. What appears here as the V and J calls and clone size reflects TCRdb's work, not the paper's. The sample contains approximately 4,300 distinct CDR3 sequences, around two fifths of them found a single time. The ten largest clones represent 20% to 25% of the sample.

V drops 1 base and J drops 3 bases, leaving 3 bases in between. The CDR3 runs 12 residues from the cysteine to the phenylalanine. The CDR3 DNA has 36 bases and is translated from base 1. The treatment or condition label for this specimen denotes: roughly 10-day PBMC culture with coronavirus spike peptide pools or control peptides (ViraFEST assay). To expand antigen-specific T cells with peptide pools and then pick out the expanded clonotypes through TCR sequencing, the study relied on the ViraFEST assay. The convalescent patients' positive SARS-CoV-2 PCR tests fell between March and December 2020, which was before the Alpha, Beta and Delta variants emerged in the United States. Fewer than 2.5 million PBMCs per well were cultured in IMDM with approximately 5% human AB serum and approximately 10 IU/ml IL-2, plus 10 ug/ml peptide pools. On days 3 and 7, half of the culture medium was replaced with fresh IL-2-containing medium. After 10 days of culture, CD4+ T cells were isolated by negative selection with the EasySep CD4+ T cell isolation kit. Ficoll-Paque Plus gradient centrifugation was used to isolate PBMCs from whole blood, and the isolated PBMCs were then either used fresh or cryopreserved at -140C. Culture conditions were generally each tested in triplicate wells.

This sequence originates from a human donor who had recovered from COVID-19. Sequencing input: CD4+ T cells from blood, cultured in vitro. The rearrangement joined TRBV12-3 or TRBV12-4 to TRBJ1-2; the D gene is not confidently resolved. Read as DNA, the sequence is TGTGCCAGCAGTTTAGTACACTATGGCTACACCTTC. This encodes CASSLVHYGYTF.